This T cell receptor beta chain was found in a study of vaccination effects on CD4 cells after COVID-19. Findings and limits, study-wide: Convalescent patients were scarce, and early post-infection timepoints were absent. Long after vaccination, the clones induced by infection and by vaccine shrank markedly in size.

V lost 1 base, J lost 10 bases, and 14 bases lay in between. The CDR3 consists of 15 residues. Germline V CDR1 and CDR2: SGHDN, FVKESK. Before sequencing took place, the ViraFEST assay used viral peptide pools to expand antigen-specific CD4+ T cells. CD4+ T cell isolation took place after less than 13 days of culture. Vaccination of participants consisted of two doses of either the BNT162b2 or mRNA-1273 vaccine. Nucleocapsid antibodies stayed negative before and after vaccination, showing no earlier SARS-CoV-2 infection. Each culture had half its medium swapped for IL-2 medium on days 3 and 7. Details on this clone: The antigen remains undetermined.

Data came from immunoSEQ multiplex PCR; TCRdb stores just in-frame clones and leaves some out. The sample consists of 27,000 or so clones, around four fifths of them appearing once. This TCR came from a human donor who received a COVID-19 vaccine. Some clones in this sample may be carry-over from other donors' samples. This specimen was CD4+ T cells from PBMCs cultured with HCoV-NL63 spike peptides, taken after COVID-19 vaccination. The chain carries TRBV14 and TRBJ1-6; tentatively, D is TRBD1 (5 bases). CDR3 DNA sequence: TGTGCCAGCAGCCAAGTAACAGGCTTGGGGTCACCCCTCCACTTT. It encodes CASSQVTGLGSPLHF. The full variable domain, completed using reference TRBV14 and TRBJ1-6, is EAGVTQFPSHSVIEKGQTVTLRCDPISGHDNLYWYRRVMGKEIKFLLHFVKESKQDESGMPNNRFLAERTGGTYSTLKVQPAELEDSGVYFCASSQVTGLGSPLHFGNGTRLTVT.